A selection of T cell receptor beta chains follows, all from one sample in a study of blood T cell repertoires in COVID-19. The table came from immunoSEQ multiplex PCR; TCRdb's copy has only in-frame clones and leaves some out. The sample lists about 120,000 clones; about 89% were seen once. Material: peripheral blood. The receptor set was obtained from a woman aged 70-85 years with acute or convalescent COVID-19. Each CDR3 is given with its conserved first and last residue. Each record gives: CDR3 length, J gene, D gene, V gene, clone size, CDR3 protein, CDR3 DNA. D genes are given only for firm matches. Some rows mark clone size as missing; the rest say once, few, many or name a class of expanded clone.

len: 14
j_gene: TRBJ1-2
d_gene: NA
v_gene: TRBV6-5
abundance: NA
CDR3aa: CATSETPTSYGYTF
CDR3nt: TGTGCCACCTCCGAGACACCTACTAGTTATGGCTACACCTTC

len: 15
j_gene: TRBJ1-5
d_gene: NA
v_gene: TRBV28
abundance: NA
CDR3aa: CASSRGPATVRPQHF
CDR3nt: TGTGCCAGCAGTAGGGGTCCGGCTACGGTTCGGCCCCAGCATTTT

len: 15
j_gene: TRBJ1-6
d_gene: NA
v_gene: TRBV7-2
abundance: NA
CDR3aa: CASSQRRVDNSPLHF
CDR3nt: TGTGCCAGCAGCCAGCGCAGGGTCGATAATTCACCCCTCCACTTT

len: 11
j_gene: TRBJ2-5
d_gene: NA
v_gene: TRBV2
abundance: NA
CDR3aa: CASLTGETQYF
CDR3nt: TGTGCCAGCCTGACGGGTGAGACCCAGTACTTC

len: 14
j_gene: TRBJ1-2
d_gene: TRBD1
v_gene: TRBV4-2
abundance: NA
CDR3aa: CASSQDDRDYGYTF
CDR3nt: TGTGCCAGCAGCCAAGATGACAGGGACTATGGCTACACCTTC

len: 13
j_gene: TRBJ1-2
d_gene: NA
v_gene: TRBV29-1
abundance: NA
CDR3aa: CSVDRGSGYGYTF
CDR3nt: TGCAGCGTTGATCGAGGGTCAGGCTATGGCTACACCTTC

len: 17
j_gene: TRBJ2-5
d_gene: NA
v_gene: TRBV7-9
abundance: NA
CDR3aa: CASSLRSGRRAGETQYF
CDR3nt: TGTGCCAGCAGCTTACGGTCAGGCAGGCGGGCGGGGGAGACCCAGTACTTC

len: 13
j_gene: TRBJ1-5
d_gene: NA
v_gene: TRBV2
abundance: NA
CDR3aa: CASMENSNQPQHF
CDR3nt: TGTGCCAGCATGGAGAATAGCAATCAGCCCCAGCATTTT

len: 15
j_gene: TRBJ2-7
d_gene: NA
v_gene: TRBV11-2
abundance: NA
CDR3aa: CASSLGSAEAYEQYF
CDR3nt: TGTGCCAGCAGCTTAGGGTCGGCCGAAGCGTACGAGCAGTACTTC

len: 14
j_gene: TRBJ1-3
d_gene: TRBD1
v_gene: TRBV6-5
abundance: NA
CDR3aa: CASSRDRERNTIYF
CDR3nt: TGTGCCAGCAGTCGGGACAGGGAAAGAAACACCATATATTTT

len: 16
j_gene: TRBJ1-2
d_gene: TRBD1
v_gene: TRBV6-5
abundance: NA
CDR3aa: CASSYSAIGGGYGYTF
CDR3nt: TGTGCCAGCAGTTACTCGGCGATAGGGGGCGGCTATGGCTACACCTTC

len: 14
j_gene: TRBJ1-1
d_gene: NA
v_gene: TRBV30
abundance: once
CDR3aa: CAWSVPQMNTEAFF
CDR3nt: TGTGCCTGGAGTGTCCCCCAGATGAACACTGAAGCTTTCTTT

len: 14
j_gene: TRBJ1-2
d_gene: TRBD1
v_gene: TRBV27
abundance: NA
CDR3aa: CARAQTGGVYGYTF
CDR3nt: TGTGCCAGAGCCCAGACAGGGGGCGTCTATGGCTACACCTTC

len: 12
j_gene: TRBJ2-5
d_gene: NA
v_gene: TRBV2
abundance: NA
CDR3aa: CAGGRGQETQYF
CDR3nt: TGTGCCGGGGGCAGGGGCCAAGAGACCCAGTACTTC

len: 13
j_gene: TRBJ2-4
d_gene: TRBD2
v_gene: TRBV28
abundance: NA
CDR3aa: CASSLAGVNIQYF
CDR3nt: TGTGCCAGCAGTTTAGCGGGGGTGAACATTCAGTACTTC

len: 13
j_gene: TRBJ1-5
d_gene: NA
v_gene: TRBV29-1
abundance: NA
CDR3aa: CSVGDNSNQPQHF
CDR3nt: TGCAGCGTTGGGGACAATAGCAATCAGCCCCAGCATTTT

len: 13
j_gene: TRBJ1-2
d_gene: NA
v_gene: TRBV24-1
abundance: once
CDR3aa: CATSDQHREGYTF
CDR3nt: TGTGCCACCAGTGATCAGCACAGAGAAGGCTACACCTTC

len: 15
j_gene: TRBJ2-7
d_gene: TRBD2
v_gene: TRBV19
abundance: NA
CDR3aa: CASSIVGGNSYEQYF
CDR3nt: TGTGCCAGTAGTATAGTGGGAGGGAACAGCTACGAGCAGTACTTC

len: 13
j_gene: TRBJ1-1
d_gene: NA
v_gene: TRBV12-3/TRBV12-4
abundance: once
CDR3aa: CASSLEMNTEAFF
CDR3nt: TGTGCCAGCAGTTTGGAGATGAACACTGAAGCTTTCTTT

len: 15
j_gene: TRBJ1-1
d_gene: NA
v_gene: TRBV28
abundance: once
CDR3aa: CASSLSLTGNTEAFF
CDR3nt: TGTGCCAGCAGTTTAAGCCTGACAGGGAACACTGAAGCTTTCTTT

len: 15
j_gene: TRBJ1-1
d_gene: NA
v_gene: TRBV7-9
abundance: NA
CDR3aa: CASSLLQGPNTEAFF
CDR3nt: TGTGCCAGCAGCTTACTGCAGGGTCCCAACACTGAAGCTTTCTTT

len: 16
j_gene: TRBJ1-2
d_gene: NA
v_gene: TRBV1
abundance: NA
CDR3aa: CTSSQEGQGLNYGYTF
CDR3nt: TGCACCAGCAGCCAAGAGGGACAGGGGTTGAACTATGGCTACACCTTC

len: 16
j_gene: TRBJ2-5
d_gene: TRBD1
v_gene: TRBV7-6
abundance: NA
CDR3aa: CASSLSSQGARETQYF
CDR3nt: TGTGCCAGCAGCTTATCTTCCCAGGGGGCACGAGAGACCCAGTACTTC

len: 14
j_gene: TRBJ1-4
d_gene: NA
v_gene: TRBV12-5
abundance: NA
CDR3aa: CASGLSGGNEKLFF
CDR3nt: TGTGCTAGTGGTTTGTCCGGGGGAAATGAAAAACTGTTTTTT

len: 14
j_gene: TRBJ2-1
d_gene: TRBD2
v_gene: TRBV28
abundance: NA
CDR3aa: CATQSAGGRNEQFF
CDR3nt: TGTGCCACCCAATCCGCGGGGGGTAGAAATGAGCAGTTCTTC

len: 14
j_gene: TRBJ1-6
d_gene: TRBD1
v_gene: TRBV5-4
abundance: NA
CDR3aa: CASSFTGATSPLHF
CDR3nt: TGTGCCAGCAGCTTTACAGGGGCAACTTCACCCCTCCACTTT

len: 17
j_gene: TRBJ2-6
d_gene: TRBD1
v_gene: TRBV18
abundance: NA
CDR3aa: CASSPVTGGAGANVLTF
CDR3nt: TGTGCCAGCTCACCAGTGACAGGGGGGGCTGGGGCCAACGTCCTGACTTTC